The sequence of this T cell receptor beta chain was determined in a study of T cells in Graves' hyperthyroidism and ophthalmopathy. Hyperthyroidism in the patients, aged 18 to 65, was newly diagnosed and under 2 months in duration. Patients with uncontrolled infections, other autoimmune diseases, pregnancy or lactation were excluded. The investigators amplified TCR beta CDR3 regions from RNA transcripts. Primed by the HTBI set, a first-round RT-PCR was run on the TCR CDR3. In TCRdb, the multiplex PCR reads were re-called with MiXCR into one record per CDR3 protein. The table has about 540,000 distinct CDR3 sequences, more than 45% seen once. Germline lookup yields CDR1 SGHRS and CDR2 YFSETQ. V shed 0 bases and J shed 5 bases, with 9 bases lying between them. This CDR3 comprises 14 residues.

Sequences were obtained from peripheral blood or thyroid tissue (not recorded which). The chain employs TRBV5-1 and TRBJ1-5; D remains unclear. The receptor comes from a woman aged 18-29 years with Graves' hyperthyroidism. CDR3 bases: TGCGCCAGCAGCTTGGAGGGTGTAGATCAGCCCCAGCATTTT. Translation: CASSLEGVDQPQHF.